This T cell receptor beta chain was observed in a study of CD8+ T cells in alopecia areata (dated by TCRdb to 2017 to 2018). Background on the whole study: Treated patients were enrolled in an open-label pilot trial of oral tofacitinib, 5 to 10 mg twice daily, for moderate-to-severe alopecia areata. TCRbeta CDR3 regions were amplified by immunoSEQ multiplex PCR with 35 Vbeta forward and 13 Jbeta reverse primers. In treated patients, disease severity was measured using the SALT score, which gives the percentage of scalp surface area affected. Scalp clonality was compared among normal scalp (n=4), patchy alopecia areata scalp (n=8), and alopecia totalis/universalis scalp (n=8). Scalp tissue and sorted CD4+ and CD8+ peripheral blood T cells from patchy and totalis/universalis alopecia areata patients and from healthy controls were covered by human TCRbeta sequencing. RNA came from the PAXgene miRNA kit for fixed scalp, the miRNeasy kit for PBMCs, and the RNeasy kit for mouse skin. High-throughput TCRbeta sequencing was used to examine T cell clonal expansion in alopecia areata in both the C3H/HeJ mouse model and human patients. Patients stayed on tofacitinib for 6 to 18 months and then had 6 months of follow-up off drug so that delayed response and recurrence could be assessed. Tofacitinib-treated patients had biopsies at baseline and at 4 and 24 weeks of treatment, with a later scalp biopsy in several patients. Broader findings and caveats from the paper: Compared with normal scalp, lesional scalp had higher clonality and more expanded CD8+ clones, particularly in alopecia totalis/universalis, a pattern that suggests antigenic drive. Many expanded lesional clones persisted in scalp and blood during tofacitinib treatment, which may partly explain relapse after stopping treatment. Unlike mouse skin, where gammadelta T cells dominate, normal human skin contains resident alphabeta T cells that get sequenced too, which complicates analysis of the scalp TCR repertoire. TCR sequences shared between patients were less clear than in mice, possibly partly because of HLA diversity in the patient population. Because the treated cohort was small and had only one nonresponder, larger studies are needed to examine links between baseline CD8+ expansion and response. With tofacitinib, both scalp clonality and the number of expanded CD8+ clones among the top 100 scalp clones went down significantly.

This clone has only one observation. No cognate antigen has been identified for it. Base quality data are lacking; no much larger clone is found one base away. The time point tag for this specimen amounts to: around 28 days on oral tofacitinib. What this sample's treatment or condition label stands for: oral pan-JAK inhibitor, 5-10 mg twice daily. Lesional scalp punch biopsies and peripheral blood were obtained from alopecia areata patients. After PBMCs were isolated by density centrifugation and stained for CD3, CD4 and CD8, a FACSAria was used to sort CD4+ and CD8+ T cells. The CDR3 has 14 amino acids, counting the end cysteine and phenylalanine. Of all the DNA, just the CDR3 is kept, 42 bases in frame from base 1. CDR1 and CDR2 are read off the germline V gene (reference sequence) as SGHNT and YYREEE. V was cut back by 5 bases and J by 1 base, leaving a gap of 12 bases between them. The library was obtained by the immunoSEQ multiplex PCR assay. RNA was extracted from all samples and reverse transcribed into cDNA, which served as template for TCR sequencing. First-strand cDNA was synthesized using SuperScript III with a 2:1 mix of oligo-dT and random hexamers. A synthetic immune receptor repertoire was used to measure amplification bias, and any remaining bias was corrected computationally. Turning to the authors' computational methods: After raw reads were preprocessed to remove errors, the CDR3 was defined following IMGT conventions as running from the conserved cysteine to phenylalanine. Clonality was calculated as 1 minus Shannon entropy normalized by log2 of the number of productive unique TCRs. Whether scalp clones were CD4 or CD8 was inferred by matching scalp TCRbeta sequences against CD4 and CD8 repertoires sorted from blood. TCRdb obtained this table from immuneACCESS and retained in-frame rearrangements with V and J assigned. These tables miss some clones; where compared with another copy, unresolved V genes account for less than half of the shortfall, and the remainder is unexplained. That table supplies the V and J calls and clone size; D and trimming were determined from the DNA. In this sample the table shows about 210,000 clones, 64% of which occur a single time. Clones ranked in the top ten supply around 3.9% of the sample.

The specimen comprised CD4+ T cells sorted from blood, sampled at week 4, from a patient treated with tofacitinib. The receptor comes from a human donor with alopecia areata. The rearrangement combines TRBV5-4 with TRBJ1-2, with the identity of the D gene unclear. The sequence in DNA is TGTGCCAGCAGTCTCGCGGGGTATAACTATGGCTACACCTTC. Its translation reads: CASSLAGYNYGYTF.